The source of this TCR beta chain is a study of healthy donors' naive CD4 and CD8 T cells. Study-level background: Donors spanned ages 20-25, 40-50 and 60-70 years, half female.

Each TCR library used roughly 510 ng of total RNA and a linear amplification protocol. Original processing methods: Four to six healthy donors contributed around 85,000 sequenced TCR alpha transcripts. MiXCR, run by TCRdb on the reads, gives a single entry per CDR3 protein. The V and J calls reflect TCRdb's pipeline rather than the authors' work. Among approximately 200,000 distinct CDR3 sequences listed, over 60% were seen once. CDR3 size: 11 residues. The germline gives CDR1 LNHDA, CDR2 SQIVND (reference sequence). V was cut by 9 bases and J by 2 bases, with 7 bases left in between. The origin of this receptor is a pool of human donors in good health; the sample pools cells from several healthy donors. The sequencing input was naive CD4+ and CD8+ T cells sorted from blood, pooled from several donors. The chain is built from TRBV19 and TRBJ1-1; no firm D call. The CDR3 is CASKVNTEAFF. CDR3 DNA sequence: TGTGCCAGCAAGGTCAACACTGAAGCTTTCTTT.